This T cell receptor (beta chain) was identified in a study of CD8 T cells in Susac syndrome. An amount of RNA that ranged from roughly 0.45 to 1 ug was reverse transcribed with random hexamers. TCRdb fed the immunoSEQ multiplex PCR reads into MiXCR, producing one record per CDR3 protein. The sample has some 120,000 distinct CDR3 sequences, around 90% seen once. Turning to this clonotype: One junction end disagrees with the germline gene, perhaps due to a read error.

The TCR sequence derives from a human donor in good health. Sequencing was performed on CD4+ T cells from PBMCs.

The CDR3 bases are TGTGCCGGCAGCCAATACCTAACGAACACTGAAGCTTTCTTT. It translates to CAGSQYLTNTEAFF. The chain combines TRBV14 with TRBJ1-1, with D unresolved. The CDR3 is 14 residues long. Germline CDR1 reads SGHDN; CDR2 reads FVKESK.